The rows below give T cell receptor beta chains drawn from one sample of a study of cytotoxic CD8 clonotypes in ibrutinib-treated CLL. The assay was immunoSEQ multiplex PCR, and TCRdb's table has in-frame clones only and misses some. The data show about 160,000 clones, approximately 84% seen once. The sequences come from PBMCs, collected after 24 months of ibrutinib treatment. The source is a human donor with chronic lymphocytic leukemia. The CDR3 runs from the conserved cysteine through the conserved F or W. A D gene is named only where the DNA matches it firmly. Clone size is not always given. Where it is, it says once, few, many or a class for expanded clones.

J: TRBJ1-2; size: .; D: .; V: TRBV19; DNA: TGTGCCAGTAGCGAACGGGGGGCTAACTATGGCTACACCTTC; CDR3: CASSERGANYGYTF
J: TRBJ2-5; size: .; D: .; V: TRBV5-1; DNA: TGCGCCAGCGGCCCAACTCCCGCCCAAGAGACCCAGTACTTC; CDR3: CASGPTPAQETQYF
J: TRBJ2-7; size: .; D: .; V: TRBV5-1; DNA: TGCGCCAGCAGCTTGGGAGCGTTCTACGAGCAGTACTTC; CDR3: CASSLGAFYEQYF
J: TRBJ1-1; size: .; D: .; V: TRBV6-5; DNA: TGTGCCAGCAGTTACGAATTCGGGCAGCCTGAAGCTTTCTTT; CDR3: CASSYEFGQPEAFF
J: TRBJ1-1; size: few; D: .; V: TRBV19; DNA: TGTGCCAGTAGGGTGGGAGAAAGGGCGAACACTGAAGCTTTCTTT; CDR3: CASRVGERANTEAFF
J: TRBJ2-3; size: .; D: .; V: TRBV18; DNA: TGTGCCAGCTCACCAGGCTTATCAGATACGCAGTATTTT; CDR3: CASSPGLSDTQYF
J: TRBJ1-1; size: .; D: .; V: TRBV9; DNA: TGTGCCAGCAGCGCCTTAACAGGGCGCGCTGAAGCTTTCTTT; CDR3: CASSALTGRAEAFF
J: TRBJ2-3; size: .; D: TRBD2; V: TRBV6-6; DNA: TGTGCCAGCAAGGATAGCGGGGGTAGCACAGATACGCAGTATTTT; CDR3: CASKDSGGSTDTQYF
J: TRBJ1-5; size: .; D: .; V: TRBV7-2; DNA: TGTGCCAGCACCAGAGGACCGTTTGAGCCCCAGCATTTT; CDR3: CASTRGPFEPQHF
J: TRBJ2-7; size: .; D: .; V: TRBV10-3; DNA: TGTGCCATCAGTGATTCCCTGGGGGCGGGAGAAGAGAACGAGCAGTACTTC; CDR3: CAISDSLGAGEENEQYF
J: TRBJ2-3; size: many; D: TRBD2; V: TRBV30; DNA: TGTGCCTGGAGTGCCGGGCTAGCGGGGGGCGCCACAGATACGCAGTATTTT; CDR3: CAWSAGLAGGATDTQYF
J: TRBJ2-2; size: few; D: .; V: TRBV9; DNA: TGTGCCAGCAGCGCAAGGGGTTGGAACACCGGGGAGCTGTTTTTT; CDR3: CASSARGWNTGELFF
J: TRBJ1-1; size: .; D: TRBD1; V: TRBV4-2; DNA: TGTGCCAGCAGCCAAGAAGGGACAGGGGACGGTGGCACTGAAGCTTTCTTT; CDR3: CASSQEGTGDGGTEAFF
J: TRBJ2-5; size: few; D: TRBD1; V: TRBV11-1; DNA: TGTGCCAGCAGCCCCCGGGACAGGGGGCAAGAGACCCAGTACTTC; CDR3: CASSPRDRGQETQYF
J: TRBJ2-7; size: few; D: TRBD2; V: TRBV6-5; DNA: TGTGCCAGCAGTTACTCTAGCGGGGGTTACGAGCAGTACTTC; CDR3: CASSYSSGGYEQYF